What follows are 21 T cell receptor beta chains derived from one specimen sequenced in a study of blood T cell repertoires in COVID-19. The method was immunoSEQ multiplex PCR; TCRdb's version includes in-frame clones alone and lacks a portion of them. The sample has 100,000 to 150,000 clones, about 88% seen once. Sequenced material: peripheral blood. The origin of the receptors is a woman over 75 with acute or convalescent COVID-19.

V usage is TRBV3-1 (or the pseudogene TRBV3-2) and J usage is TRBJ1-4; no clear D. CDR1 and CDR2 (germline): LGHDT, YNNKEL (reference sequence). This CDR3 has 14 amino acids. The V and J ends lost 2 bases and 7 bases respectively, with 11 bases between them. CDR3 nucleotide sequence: TGTGCCAGCAGCCAACGGCACAGTCGTGAAAAACTGTTTTTT. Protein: CASSQRHSREKLFF.

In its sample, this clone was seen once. DNA for the CDR3: TGTGCCAGCAGCCGAACTAGACCGGCGGCGGGGGAGACCCAGTACTTC. This gives the protein CASSRTRPAAGETQYF. V gene TRBV7-9 combines with J gene TRBJ2-5, with D possibly being TRBD2 (6 bases). V lost 5 bases and J lost 5, with 21 bases in between. The CDR3 length is 16 residues. In germline, CDR1 is SEHNR, CDR2 FQNEAQ (reference sequence). The complete variable domain, with remaining parts taken from reference TRBV7-9 and TRBJ2-5, reads DTGVSQNPRHKITKRGQNVTFRCDPISEHNRLYWYRQTLGQGPEFLTYFQNEAQLEKSRLLSDRFSAERPKGSFSTLEIQRTEQGDSAMYLCASSRTRPAAGETQYFGPGTRLLVL.

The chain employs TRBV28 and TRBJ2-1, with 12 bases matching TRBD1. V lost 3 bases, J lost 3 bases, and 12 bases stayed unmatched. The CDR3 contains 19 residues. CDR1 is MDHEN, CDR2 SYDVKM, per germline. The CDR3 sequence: CASSFGTGGLRMVYNEQFF. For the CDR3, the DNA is TGTGCCAGCAGTTTTGGGACAGGGGGCCTCCGGATGGTCTACAATGAGCAGTTCTTC.

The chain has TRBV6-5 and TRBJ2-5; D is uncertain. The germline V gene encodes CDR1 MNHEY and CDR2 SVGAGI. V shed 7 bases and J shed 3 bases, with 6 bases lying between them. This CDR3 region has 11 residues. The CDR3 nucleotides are TGTGCCAGCACCGGAGAAGAGACCCAGTACTTC. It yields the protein CASTGEETQYF.

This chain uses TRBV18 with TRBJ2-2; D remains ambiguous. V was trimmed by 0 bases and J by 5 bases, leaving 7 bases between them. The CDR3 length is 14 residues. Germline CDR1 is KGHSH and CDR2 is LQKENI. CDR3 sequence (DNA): TGTGCCAGCTCACCACCGTCGGTGACCGGGGAGCTGTTTTTT. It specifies CASSPPSVTGELFF.

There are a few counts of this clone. The DNA for the CDR3 is TGCAGTGCTAGTGACTTAGGGGGAGTCTCCTACGAGCAGTACTTC. Amino acid sequence: CSASDLGGVSYEQYF. V and J are TRBV20-1 and TRBJ2-7, with a possible D match to TRBD1 (6 bases). With 3 bases removed from V and 0 bases from J, the gap between germline ends came to 15 bases. Per germline, CDR1 DFQATT and CDR2 SNEGSKA (reference sequence). The CDR3 length is 15 residues.

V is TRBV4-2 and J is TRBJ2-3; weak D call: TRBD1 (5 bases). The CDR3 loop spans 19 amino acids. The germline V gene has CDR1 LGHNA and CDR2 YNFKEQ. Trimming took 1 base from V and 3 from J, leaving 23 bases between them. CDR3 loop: CASSQALPGLLGATDTQYF. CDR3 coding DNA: TGTGCCAGCAGCCAAGCGCTCCCAGGGTTGCTAGGGGCGACAGATACGCAGTATTTT.

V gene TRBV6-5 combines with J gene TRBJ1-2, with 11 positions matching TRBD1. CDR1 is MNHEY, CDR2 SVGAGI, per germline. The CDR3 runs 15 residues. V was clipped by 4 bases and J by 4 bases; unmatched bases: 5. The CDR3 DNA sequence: TGTGCCAGCAGTTCGGGACAGGGGGGAGCCTATGGCTACACCTTC. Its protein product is CASSSGQGGAYGYTF.

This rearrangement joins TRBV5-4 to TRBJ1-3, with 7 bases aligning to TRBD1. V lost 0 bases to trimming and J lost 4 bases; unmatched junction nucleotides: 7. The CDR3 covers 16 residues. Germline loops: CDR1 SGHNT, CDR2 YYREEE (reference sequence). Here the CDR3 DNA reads TGTGCCAGCAGCTTGGTCGGCGGCAGGGGGGGAAACACCATATATTTT. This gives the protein CASSLVGGRGGNTIYF.

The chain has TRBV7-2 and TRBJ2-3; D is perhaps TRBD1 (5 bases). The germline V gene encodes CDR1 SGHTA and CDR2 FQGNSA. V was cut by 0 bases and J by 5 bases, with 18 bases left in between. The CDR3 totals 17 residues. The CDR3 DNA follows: TGTGCCAGCAGCTTAGCGTTCCAGTCGAGTACAGGAGATACGCAGTATTTT. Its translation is CASSLAFQSSTGDTQYF.

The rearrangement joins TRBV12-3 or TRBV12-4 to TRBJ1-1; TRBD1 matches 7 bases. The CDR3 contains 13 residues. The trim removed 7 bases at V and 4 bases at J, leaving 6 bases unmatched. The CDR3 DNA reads TGTGCCAGCAATCTACAGGGGACCACTGAAGCTTTCTTT. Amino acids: CASNLQGTTEAFF.

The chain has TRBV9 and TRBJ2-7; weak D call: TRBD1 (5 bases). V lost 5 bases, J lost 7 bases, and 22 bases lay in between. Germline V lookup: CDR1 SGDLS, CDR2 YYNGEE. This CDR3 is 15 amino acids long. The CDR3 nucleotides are TGTGCCAGCAGGGCTGCTTATGGGGCGCTTAATGAGCAGTACTTC. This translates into CASRAAYGALNEQYF.

CDR3 DNA sequence: TGCGCCAGCGGGGGACAGGGGATTTTCGATACGCAGTATTTT. The encoded protein is CASGGQGIFDTQYF. V and J are TRBV5-1 and TRBJ2-3; the match to TRBD1 covers 10 bases. Germline CDR1 SGHRS, CDR2 YFSETQ. Trimming removed 7 bases from V and 6 bases from J; junction bases left unmatched: 8. The CDR3 sequence is 14 residues long. The full variable domain, with the rest looked up from reference TRBV5-1 and TRBJ2-3, is KAGVTQTPRYLIKTRGQQVTLSCSPISGHRSVSWYQQTPGQGLQFLFEYFSETQRNKGNFPGRFSGRQFSNSRSEMNVSTLELGDSALYLCASGGQGIFDTQYFGPGTRLTVL.

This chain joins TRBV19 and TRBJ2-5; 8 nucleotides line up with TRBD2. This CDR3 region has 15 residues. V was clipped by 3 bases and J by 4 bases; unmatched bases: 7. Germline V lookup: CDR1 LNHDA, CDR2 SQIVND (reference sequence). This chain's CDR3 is CASSIASGSLETQYF. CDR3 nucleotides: TGTGCCAGTAGTATTGCCAGCGGGAGCTTAGAGACCCAGTACTTC.

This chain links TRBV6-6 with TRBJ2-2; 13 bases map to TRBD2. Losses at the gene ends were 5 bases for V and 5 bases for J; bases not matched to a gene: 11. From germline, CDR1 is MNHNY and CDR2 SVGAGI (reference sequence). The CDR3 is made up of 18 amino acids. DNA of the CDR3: TGTGCCAGCAGTCCCACCAGACTAGCGGGAGGTGGTACCGGGGAGCTGTTTTTT. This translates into CASSPTRLAGGGTGELFF.

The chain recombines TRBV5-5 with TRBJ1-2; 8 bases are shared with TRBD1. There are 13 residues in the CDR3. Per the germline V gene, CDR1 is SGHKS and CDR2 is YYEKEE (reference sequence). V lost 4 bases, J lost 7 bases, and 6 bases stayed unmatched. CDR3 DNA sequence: TGTGCCAGCAGCCTACAGGGGGACGGTGGCTACACCTTC. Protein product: CASSLQGDGGYTF.

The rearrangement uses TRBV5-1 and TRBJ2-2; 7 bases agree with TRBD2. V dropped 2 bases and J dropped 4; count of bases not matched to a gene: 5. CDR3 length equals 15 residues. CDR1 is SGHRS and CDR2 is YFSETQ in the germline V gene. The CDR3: CASSFRSGGTGELFF. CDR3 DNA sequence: TGCGCCAGCAGCTTCCGCTCGGGGGGCACCGGGGAGCTGTTTTTT.

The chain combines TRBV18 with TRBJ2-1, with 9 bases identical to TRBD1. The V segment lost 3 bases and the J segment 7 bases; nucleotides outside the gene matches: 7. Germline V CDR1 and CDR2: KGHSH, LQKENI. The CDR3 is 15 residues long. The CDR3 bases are TGTGCCAGCTCACCCCTGACAGGGGGGGGGAATGAGCAGTTCTTC. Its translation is CASSPLTGGGNEQFF.

This CDR3 reads CASSLSTGDEKLFF. CDR3 sequence (DNA): TGTGCCAGCAGCTTAAGTACAGGGGATGAAAAACTGTTTTTT. The chain is built from TRBV7-9 and TRBJ1-4; 7 bases are a match to TRBD1. The CDR3 totals 14 residues. The V and J ends lost 2 bases and 6 bases, in that order; junction bases with no gene match: 3. The germline V gene has CDR1 SEHNR and CDR2 FQNEAQ (reference sequence).

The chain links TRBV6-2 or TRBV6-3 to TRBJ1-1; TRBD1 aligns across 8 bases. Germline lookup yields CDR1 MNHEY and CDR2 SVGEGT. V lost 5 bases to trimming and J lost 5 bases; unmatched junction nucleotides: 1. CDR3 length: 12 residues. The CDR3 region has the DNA TGTGCCAGCAGTCGACAGGGGACTGAAGCTTTCTTT. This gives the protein CASSRQGTEAFF.

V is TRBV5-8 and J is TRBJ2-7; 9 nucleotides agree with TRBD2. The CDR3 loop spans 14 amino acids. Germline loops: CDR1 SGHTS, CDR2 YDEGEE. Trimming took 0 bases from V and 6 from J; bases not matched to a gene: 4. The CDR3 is CASSLVLAGIEQYF. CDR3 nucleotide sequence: TGTGCCAGCAGCTTGGTTCTAGCGGGGATCGAGCAGTACTTC.